The 26 T cell receptor beta chains below come from one sample, sequenced in a study of human T cells and chemical hapten exposure. Total RNA was extracted from unfractionated whole blood. For the library, individual cDNA molecules each received unique molecular identifiers. MiXCR, applied by TCRdb to the reads, yields one record per CDR3 protein. The sample consists of around 120,000 distinct CDR3 sequences, 6.5% to 10% of them appearing once. Sequenced input: whole blood. The receptors originated from a human donor in good health. Some clones in this sample may be carry-over from other donors' samples.

The chain employs TRBV5-1 and TRBJ2-7; 7 bases are a match to TRBD1. This CDR3 has 14 amino acids. CDR1 SGHRS and CDR2 YFSETQ come from the germline V gene. The trim removed 4 bases at V and 5 bases at J, leaving 9 bases unmatched. The CDR3: CASSQGQAGNEQYF. In nucleotides, the CDR3 is TGCGCCAGCAGCCAAGGACAGGCTGGGAACGAGCAGTACTTC.

This chain uses TRBV9 with TRBJ2-1, with 10 bases aligning to TRBD2. Germline trimming cut 0 bases from V and 7 bases from J; bases unmatched to any gene: 4. The CDR3 is 15 amino acids. Germline CDR1 and CDR2: SGDLS and YYNGEE. The CDR3, as DNA: TGTGCCAGCAGCGTAGCCCCAGCGGGAGGGAATGAGCAGTTCTTC. Protein product: CASSVAPAGGNEQFF.

This clonotype was recorded at least ten times. The V gene is TRBV6-1, the J gene TRBJ1-1, with unresolved D. The length of the CDR3 is 13 residues. Germline CDR1 reads MNHNS; CDR2 reads SASEGT. Trimming took 2 bases from V and 11 from J, leaving 15 bases between them. CDR3 protein: CASSESQQTTAFF. CDR3 nucleotides: TGTGCCAGCAGTGAAAGTCAACAGACCACGGCTTTCTTT.

At least ten counts were recorded for this clonotype. V is TRBV2 and J is TRBJ1-6; 7 nucleotides line up with TRBD1. The CDR3 has 14 amino acids. V gave up 4 bases and J gave up 9 bases; unmatched junction bases: 6. The germline V gene has CDR1 SNHLY and CDR2 FYNNEI. The CDR3 is CASSGRTGVSPLHF. In DNA form, the CDR3 reads TGTGCCAGCAGTGGGAGGACAGGAGTTTCACCCCTCCACTTT.

This clonotype was detected many times. This chain uses TRBV15 with TRBJ2-3; 9 bases map to TRBD1. CDR1 and CDR2 (germline): LNHNV, YYDKDF (reference sequence). Losses at the gene ends were 0 bases for V and 5 bases for J; bases not matched to a gene: 3. This CDR3 contains 15 residues. CDR3 nucleotide sequence: TGTGCCACCAGCAGAGAACAGGGGGCCCGAGATACGCAGTATTTT. This codes for CATSREQGARDTQYF. The whole variable domain, filled in from reference TRBV15 and TRBJ2-3, reads DAMVIQNPRYQVTQFGKPVTLSCSQTLNHNVMYWYQQKSSQAPKLLFHYYDKDFNNEADTPDNFQSRRPNTSFCFLDIRSPGLGDTAMYLCATSREQGARDTQYFGPGTRLTVL.

V usage is TRBV20-1 and J usage is TRBJ2-2; D not certain. Trimming shortened V by 5 bases and J by 2 bases, and 9 bases separated the two germline ends. Germline V gives CDR1 DFQATT, CDR2 SNEGSKA (reference sequence). The CDR3 is 13 amino acids. The CDR3 DNA reads TGCAGTGCTCCACTACCTAACACCGGGGAGCTGTTTTTT. It encodes CSAPLPNTGELFF.

The chain recombines TRBV19 with TRBJ2-2, with TRBD2 matching over 15 bases. Looked up from germline, CDR1 is LNHDA and CDR2 is SQIVND (reference sequence). V shed 7 bases, J shed 2 bases, and the junction held 8 bases outside the gene matches. The CDR3 has 18 residues. CDR3 DNA sequence: TGTGCCAGTACCCAAGGACTAGCGGGAGGGTTTAACACCGGGGAGCTGTTTTTT. Its translation: CASTQGLAGGFNTGELFF.

This clonotype was observed a handful of times. V and J are TRBV11-2 and TRBJ1-4; D might be TRBD1 (5 bases). The germline CDR1 and CDR2 sequences are SGHAT and FQNNGV. There are 18 residues in the CDR3. Trimming cost V 5 bases and J 0 bases, with 19 bases left between them. The CDR3 reads CASSPRPLQVSTNEKLFF. The CDR3 nucleotides read TGTGCCAGCAGCCCCAGACCCTTACAGGTGTCAACTAATGAAAAACTGTTTTTT.

This chain uses TRBV30 with TRBJ2-3, with no clear D. The V gene lost 4 bases and the J gene lost 2 bases, with 7 bases spanning the gap. This CDR3 region has 12 residues. Germline V gene sequence: CDR1 GTSNPN, CDR2 SVGIG (reference sequence). CDR3: CAWTPFTDTQYF. The CDR3 DNA reads TGTGCCTGGACGCCCTTCACAGATACGCAGTATTTT.

This rearrangement joins TRBV7-9 to TRBJ2-1; the match to TRBD1 covers 11 bases. Unmatched junction bases numbered 3, after V lost 3 bases and J lost 8 bases. This CDR3 contains 14 residues. Germline loops: CDR1 SEHNR, CDR2 FQNEAQ (reference sequence). CDR3 in amino acids: CASSLGTGGHEQFF. The CDR3 DNA is TGTGCCAGCAGCTTGGGGACAGGGGGGCATGAGCAGTTCTTC.

This sequence joins TRBV29-1 and TRBJ2-7, with 13 bases that match TRBD2. With 8 bases clipped from V and 5 bases from J, the junction kept 9 bases outside the gene matches. This CDR3 spans 14 amino acids. Germline values: CDR1 SQVTM, CDR2 ANQGSEA. Here the CDR3 reads CSSSGTSGTDEQYF. CDR3 bases: TGCAGCTCCTCCGGGACTAGCGGGACTGACGAGCAGTACTTC.

The genes are TRBV10-2 and TRBJ2-7, with a tentative D call TRBD2 (7 bases). Germline V lookup: CDR1 WSHSY, CDR2 SAAADI. This CDR3 contains 14 residues. V was cut by 7 bases and J by 6 bases, with 19 bases left in between. The CDR3 loop reads CASTEGGGLFEQYF. Written as DNA, the CDR3 is TGCGCCAGCACCGAGGGAGGGGGGCTATTCGAGCAGTACTTC.

The chain recombines TRBV12-5 with TRBJ2-1; TRBD1 might be the D (6 bases). Germline CDR1 reads LGHNT; CDR2 reads FRNRAP. This CDR3 region has 17 residues. V was pared by 4 bases and J by 4 bases, with 20 bases between. DNA of the CDR3: TGTGCTAGTGGTTACCTCCTTGAAGACAGGTTGTACAATGAGCAGTTCTTC. Translated: CASGYLLEDRLYNEQFF.

The gene calls are TRBV2 and TRBJ2-2, with TRBD2 matching over 8 bases. The V segment lost 5 bases and the J segment 5 bases; nucleotides outside the gene matches: 10. From germline, CDR1 is SNHLY and CDR2 FYNNEI. CDR3 length: 16 amino acids. DNA of the CDR3: TGTGCCAGCAGTCCTCCGAGCGGGAGAGGGACCGGGGAGCTGTTTTTT. This encodes CASSPPSGRGTGELFF.

V and J are TRBV29-1 and TRBJ2-7; D remains ambiguous. The V gene's germline CDR1 is SQVTM and CDR2 ANQGSEA. Trimming took 1 base from V and 0 from J, leaving 10 bases between them. The CDR3 has 14 amino acids. DNA for the CDR3: TGCAGCGTTGAAGGCAGACGGAGCTCCTACGAGCAGTACTTC. Translating gives CSVEGRRSSYEQYF.

The chain links TRBV19 to TRBJ2-2; D may be TRBD2 (5 bases). CDR3 length: 14 residues. V was clipped by 10 bases and J by 1 base, with 13 bases between them. The germline gives CDR1 LNHDA, CDR2 SQIVND (reference sequence). The CDR3 sequence: CATSNGGNTGELFF. The CDR3 DNA is TGTGCCACCAGTAATGGAGGGAACACCGGGGAGCTGTTTTTT. Full variable domain (missing parts from reference TRBV19 and TRBJ2-2): DGGITQSPKYLFRKEGQNVTLSCEQNLNHDAMYWYRQDPGQGLRLIYYSQIVNDFQKGDIAEGYSVSREKKESFPLTVTSAQKNPTAFYLCATSNGGNTGELFFGEGSRLTVL.

The J gene is TRBJ2-3, the V gene TRBV5-1; 10 bases align to TRBD2. CDR3 length: 16 amino acids. CDR1 and CDR2 from the germline V gene are SGHRS and YFSETQ. The V and J ends lost 0 bases and 1 base, in that order; junction bases with no gene match: 2. The CDR3 protein is CASSLAGTSGTDTQYF. The DNA of the CDR3 is TGCGCCAGCAGCTTGGCCGGGACTAGCGGCACAGATACGCAGTATTTT.

The chain has TRBV7-2 and TRBJ2-5; TRBD2 agrees at 8 bases. Germline V gene lookup returns CDR1 SGHTA and CDR2 FQGNSA. V shed 2 bases, J shed 3 bases, and the junction held 8 bases outside the gene matches. The CDR3 length is 16 residues. For the CDR3, the DNA is TGTGCCAGCAGCTTACTACTAGCGGTTGGTAAAGAGACCCAGTACTTC. It yields the protein CASSLLLAVGKETQYF.

This clonotype was counted between two and nine times. The V call is TRBV24-1, the J call TRBJ2-3, with 10 bases lining up with TRBD2. J gave up 8 bases and V 4 bases, and 8 bases lay outside the gene matches. Germline assignment: CDR1 KGHDR and CDR2 SFDVKD. The CDR3 sequence is 15 residues long. CDR3 sequence (DNA): TGTGCCACCAGTGACTCAGCGGGAGGGCCTAGTACGCAGTATTTT. It encodes CATSDSAGGPSTQYF.

This chain connects TRBV3-1 to TRBJ2-7, with 12 bases that match TRBD2. The germline gives CDR1 LGHDT, CDR2 YNNKEL (reference sequence). Trimming took 4 bases from V and 2 from J; bases not matched to a gene: 9. This CDR3 spans 17 amino acids. This CDR3 is CASSRGTSGFSPYEQYF. The CDR3 DNA follows: TGTGCCAGCAGCCGAGGGACTAGCGGGTTCTCTCCCTACGAGCAGTACTTC.

The chain employs TRBV5-1 and TRBJ1-2, with 7 bases lining up with TRBD1. From germline, CDR1 is SGHRS and CDR2 YFSETQ. The junction had 5 bases not matched to a gene; V was cut back by 4 bases and J by 5 bases. The CDR3 has 13 residues. CDR3 residues: CASSRDSAYGYTF. The CDR3 coding sequence is TGCGCCAGCAGCCGGGACAGCGCTTATGGCTACACCTTC.

This sequence joins TRBV7-2 and TRBJ2-2; D might be TRBD1 (6 bases). This CDR3 is built from 15 residues. Germline assignment: CDR1 SGHTA and CDR2 FQGNSA. V shed 2 bases and J shed 6 bases, with 13 bases lying between them. CDR3 DNA sequence: TGTGCCAGCAGCTTAACGCTTGGACAGCCCGGGGAGCTGTTTTTT. Translated: CASSLTLGQPGELFF.

This clonotype came up a few times. DNA for the CDR3: TGCGCCAGCAGCCCTGTAAGTTTGCGCGAGCAGTACTTC. Translated, it gives CASSPVSLREQYF. V usage is TRBV4-1 and J usage is TRBJ2-7; no reliable D call. V was clipped by 4 bases and J by 6 bases, with 13 bases between them. Germline CDR1 and CDR2: MGHRA and YSYEKL. The CDR3 contains 13 residues.

This clonotype was recorded a few times. This chain joins TRBV6-2 or TRBV6-3 and TRBJ2-1; 10 bases map to TRBD2. This CDR3 contains 16 residues. The germline gives CDR1 MNHEY, CDR2 SVGEGT. The V and J ends lost 2 bases and 2 bases, in that order; junction bases with no gene match: 3. The CDR3 region has the DNA TGTGCCAGCAGTTACCCGCTAGCGGGGGCCTACAATGAGCAGTTCTTC. It encodes CASSYPLAGAYNEQFF.

In its sample, this clonotype was seen many times. The V call is TRBV28, the J call TRBJ1-5; D gene unclear. V was shortened by 7 bases and J by 7 bases, with 20 bases between the two germline ends. CDR1 and CDR2 (germline): MDHEN, SYDVKM. The CDR3 loop spans 15 amino acids. CDR3 DNA sequence: TGTGCCAGCACCACCCAAGGAGGGAGAGGCCAGCCCCAGCATTTT. Protein product: CASTTQGGRGQPQHF. The entire variable domain, with the rest obtained from reference TRBV28 and TRBJ1-5, is as follows: DVKVTQSSRYLVKRTGEKVFLECVQDMDHENMFWYRQDPGLGLRLIYFSYDVKMKEKGDIPEGYSVSREKKERFSLILESASTNQTSMYLCASTTQGGRGQPQHFGDGTRLSIL.

The chain is built from TRBV7-9 and TRBJ1-1; the D gene is possibly TRBD1 (6 bases). The V gene lost 1 base and the J gene lost 7 bases, with 13 bases spanning the gap. This CDR3 comprises 14 residues. The germline V gene encodes CDR1 SEHNR and CDR2 FQNEAQ (reference sequence). The CDR3 DNA follows: TGTGCCAGCAGCTTAGTAGCCGGGACACGTGAAGCTTTCTTT. Its protein is CASSLVAGTREAFF.